Listed here are 5 T cell receptor beta chains from one sample, sequenced in a study of cytomegalovirus exposure and HLA in healthy donors. The assay was immunoSEQ multiplex PCR, and TCRdb's table has in-frame clones only and misses some. The repertoire holds some 200,000 clones, with 65% to 90% as singletons. The sequenced sample consisted of PBMCs. These receptors all come from a woman aged 25 to 39 in good health and CMV-seropositive.

The V and J genes are TRBV5-1 and TRBJ2-6; 7 bases are shared with TRBD1. This CDR3 contains 16 residues. Losses at the gene ends were 3 bases for V and 0 bases for J; bases not matched to a gene: 3. Per germline, CDR1 SGHRS and CDR2 YFSETQ. The CDR3 DNA is TGCGCCAGCAGCTCGGGACAGCTCTCTGGGGCCAACGTCCTGACTTTC. Residues: CASSSGQLSGANVLTF.

This chain uses TRBV6-5 with TRBJ2-1; D is possibly TRBD1 (5 bases). V was shortened by 6 bases and J by 3 bases, with 15 bases between the two germline ends. The CDR3 extends over 15 amino acids. Germline V CDR1 and CDR2: MNHEY, SVGAGI. CDR3 nucleotide sequence: TGTGCCAGCAGCCGCGCAGGGTATAGCTACAATGAGCAGTTCTTC. Its protein product is CASSRAGYSYNEQFF.

Ten or more counts support this clone. The chain uses TRBV27 and TRBJ1-1; D call uncertain. V was shortened by 11 bases and J by 0 bases, with 16 bases between the two germline ends. This CDR3 region has 14 residues. Germline V gene lookup returns CDR1 MNHEY and CDR2 SMNVEV (reference sequence). The CDR3 bases are TGTGCCTCCAGCGCCCCTACCCTGAACACTGAAGCTTTCTTT. Translating it yields CASSAPTLNTEAFF.

The chain has TRBV9 and TRBJ2-1; 11 bases fit TRBD2. V shed 5 bases and J 4 bases; nucleotides not matched to a gene: 5. The CDR3 is made up of 15 amino acids. Germline V gene sequence: CDR1 SGDLS, CDR2 YYNGEE. This CDR3 reads CASRKLAGGYNEQFF. CDR3 coding DNA: TGTGCCAGCAGAAAGCTAGCGGGAGGTTACAATGAGCAGTTCTTC. Drawing the rest from reference TRBV9 and TRBJ2-1, the complete variable domain is DSGVTQTPKHLITATGQRVTLRCSPRSGDLSVYWYQQSLDQGLQFLIQYYNGEERAKGNILERFSAQQFPDLHSELNLSSLELGDSALYFCASRKLAGGYNEQFFGPGTRLTVL.

The J gene is TRBJ1-5, the V gene TRBV6-5; D gene uncertain. CDR3 length: 15 amino acids. The V gene lost 6 bases and the J gene lost 0 bases, with 12 bases spanning the gap. Germline assignment: CDR1 MNHEY and CDR2 SVGAGI. The CDR3 bases are TGTGCCAGCAGCCCGGACTGGGATAGCAATCAGCCCCAGCATTTT. It translates to CASSPDWDSNQPQHF.